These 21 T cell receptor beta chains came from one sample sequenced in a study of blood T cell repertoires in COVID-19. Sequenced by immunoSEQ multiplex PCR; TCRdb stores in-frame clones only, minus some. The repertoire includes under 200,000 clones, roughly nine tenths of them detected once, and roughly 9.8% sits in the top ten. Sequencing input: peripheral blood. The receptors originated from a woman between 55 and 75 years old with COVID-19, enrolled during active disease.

In DNA, the CDR3 is TGTGCCATCACGGCAGGGAAAGGAGAGACCCAGTACTTC. Its translation: CAITAGKGETQYF. V is TRBV10-3 and J is TRBJ2-5; TRBD1 might be the D (5 bases). The CDR3 is 13 residues long. CDR1 and CDR2 from the germline V gene are ENHRY and SYGVKD. V dropped 7 bases and J dropped 4 bases, with 13 bases sitting between them.

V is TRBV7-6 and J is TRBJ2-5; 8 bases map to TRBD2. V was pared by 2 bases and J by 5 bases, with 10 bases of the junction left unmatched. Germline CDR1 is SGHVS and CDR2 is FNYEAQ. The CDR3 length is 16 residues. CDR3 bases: TGTGCCAGCAGCTTATCATGGCGGGAGGTCGGGGAGACCCAGTACTTC. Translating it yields CASSLSWREVGETQYF.

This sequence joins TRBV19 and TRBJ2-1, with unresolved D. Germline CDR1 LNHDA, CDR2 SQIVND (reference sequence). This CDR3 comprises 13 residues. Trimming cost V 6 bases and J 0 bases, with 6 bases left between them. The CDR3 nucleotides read TGTGCCAGTAGGACTTCCTCCTACAATGAGCAGTTCTTC. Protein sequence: CASRTSSYNEQFF. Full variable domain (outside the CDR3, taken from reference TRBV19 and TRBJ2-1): DGGITQSPKYLFRKEGQNVTLSCEQNLNHDAMYWYRQDPGQGLRLIYYSQIVNDFQKGDIAEGYSVSREKKESFPLTVTSAQKNPTAFYLCASRTSSYNEQFFGPGTRLTVL.

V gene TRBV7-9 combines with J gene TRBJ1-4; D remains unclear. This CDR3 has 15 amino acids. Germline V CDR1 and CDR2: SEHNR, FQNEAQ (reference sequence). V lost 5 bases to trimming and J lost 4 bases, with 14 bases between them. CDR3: CASSRPDGSNEKLFF. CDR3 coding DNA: TGTGCCAGCAGCCGACCTGACGGGAGTAATGAAAAACTGTTTTTT.

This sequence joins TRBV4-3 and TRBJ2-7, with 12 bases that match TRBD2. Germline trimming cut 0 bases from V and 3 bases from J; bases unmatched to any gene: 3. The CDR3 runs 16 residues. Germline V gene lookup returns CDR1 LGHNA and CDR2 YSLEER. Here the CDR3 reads CASSQEGTSGYYEQYF. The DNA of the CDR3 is TGCGCCAGCAGCCAAGAGGGGACTAGCGGGTACTACGAGCAGTACTTC.

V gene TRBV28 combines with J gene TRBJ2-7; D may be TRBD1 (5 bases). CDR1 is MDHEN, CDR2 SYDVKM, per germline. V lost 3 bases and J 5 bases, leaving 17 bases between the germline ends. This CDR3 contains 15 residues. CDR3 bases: TGTGCCAGCAGTTTTGGGCAGGGAACGATCCACGAGCAGTACTTC. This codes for CASSFGQGTIHEQYF.

The CDR3 region is CASSLGRDQPQHF. CDR3 in DNA: TGTGCCAGCAGCTTAGGCAGGGATCAGCCCCAGCATTTT. The chain has TRBV7-3 and TRBJ1-5; the D gene is possibly TRBD1 (5 bases). The CDR3 spans 13 residues. V was shortened by 2 bases and J by 5 bases, with 7 bases between the two germline ends. CDR1 is SGHTA and CDR2 is FQGTGA in the germline V gene.

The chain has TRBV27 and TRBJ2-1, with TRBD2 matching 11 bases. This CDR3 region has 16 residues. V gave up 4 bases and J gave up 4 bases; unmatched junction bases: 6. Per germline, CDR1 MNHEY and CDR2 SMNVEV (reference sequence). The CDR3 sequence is CASSSIAGGLYNEQFF. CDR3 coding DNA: TGTGCCAGCAGTTCGATAGCGGGAGGGCTGTACAATGAGCAGTTCTTC.

CDR3 residues: CATSDSTTGRNTGELFF. The CDR3 nucleotides read TGTGCCACCAGTGATTCGACGACAGGGAGGAACACCGGGGAGCTGTTTTTT. This rearrangement joins TRBV24-1 to TRBJ2-2; 7 nucleotides line up with TRBD1. Trimming cost V 2 bases and J 1 base; bases outside gene matches: 6. The CDR3 consists of 17 residues. Per the germline V gene, CDR1 is KGHDR and CDR2 is SFDVKD.

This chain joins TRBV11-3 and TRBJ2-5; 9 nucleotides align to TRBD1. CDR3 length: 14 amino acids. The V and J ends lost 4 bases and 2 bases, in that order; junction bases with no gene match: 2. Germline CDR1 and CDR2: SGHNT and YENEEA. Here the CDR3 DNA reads TGTGCCAGCAGCTCCGGGACAGGGCAAGAGACCCAGTACTTC. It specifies CASSSGTGQETQYF.

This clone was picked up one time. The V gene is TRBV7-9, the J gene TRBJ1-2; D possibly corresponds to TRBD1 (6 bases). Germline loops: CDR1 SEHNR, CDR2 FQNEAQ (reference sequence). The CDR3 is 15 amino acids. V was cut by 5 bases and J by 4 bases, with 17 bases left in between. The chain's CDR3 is CASSPTQGSVYGYTF. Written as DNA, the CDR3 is TGTGCCAGCAGCCCCACACAGGGCTCCGTCTATGGCTACACCTTC.

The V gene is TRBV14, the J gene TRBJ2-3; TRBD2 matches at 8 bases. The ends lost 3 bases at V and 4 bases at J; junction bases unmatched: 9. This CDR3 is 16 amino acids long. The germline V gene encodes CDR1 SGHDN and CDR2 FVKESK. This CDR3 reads CASSQTSSGLPDTQYF. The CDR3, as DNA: TGTGCCAGCAGCCAGACATCTAGCGGGCTCCCAGATACGCAGTATTTT.

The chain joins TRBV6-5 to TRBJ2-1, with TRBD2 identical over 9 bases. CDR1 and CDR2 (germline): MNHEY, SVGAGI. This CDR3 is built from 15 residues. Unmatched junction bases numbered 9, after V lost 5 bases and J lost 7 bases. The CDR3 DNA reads TGTGCCAGCAGTCCCATAGCGGGAGCGACAAATGAGCAGTTCTTC. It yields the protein CASSPIAGATNEQFF.

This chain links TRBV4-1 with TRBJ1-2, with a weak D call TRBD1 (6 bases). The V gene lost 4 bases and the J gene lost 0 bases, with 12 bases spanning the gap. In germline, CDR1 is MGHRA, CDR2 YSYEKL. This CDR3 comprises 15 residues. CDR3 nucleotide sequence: TGCGCCAGCAGCCCTGGACAGCTAGCTAACTATGGCTACACCTTC. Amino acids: CASSPGQLANYGYTF.

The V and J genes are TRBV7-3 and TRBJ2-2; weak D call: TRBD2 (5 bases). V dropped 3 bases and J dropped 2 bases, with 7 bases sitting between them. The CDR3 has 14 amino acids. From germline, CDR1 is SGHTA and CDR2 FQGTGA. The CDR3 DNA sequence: TGTGCCAGCAGCTTTCTAGCAAACACCGGGGAGCTGTTTTTT. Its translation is CASSFLANTGELFF.

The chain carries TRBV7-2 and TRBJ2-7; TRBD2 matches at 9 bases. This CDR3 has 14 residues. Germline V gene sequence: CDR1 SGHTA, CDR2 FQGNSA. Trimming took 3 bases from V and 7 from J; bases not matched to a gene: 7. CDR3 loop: CASSFQAGGGEQYF. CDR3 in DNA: TGTGCCAGCAGCTTTCAAGCGGGAGGAGGAGAGCAGTACTTC.

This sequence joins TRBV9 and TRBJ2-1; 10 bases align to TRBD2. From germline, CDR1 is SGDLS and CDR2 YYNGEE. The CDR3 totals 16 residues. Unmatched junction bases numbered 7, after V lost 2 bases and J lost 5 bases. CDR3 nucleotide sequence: TGTGCCAGCAGCGTGGCCCCAAGCGGGAGGGACAATGAGCAGTTCTTC. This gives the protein CASSVAPSGRDNEQFF.

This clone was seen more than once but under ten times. The chain's CDR3 is CAWTRQGNTEAFF. The CDR3 DNA follows: TGTGCCTGGACCAGACAGGGGAACACTGAAGCTTTCTTT. The chain links TRBV30 to TRBJ1-1, with 7 bases matching TRBD1. V lost 4 bases to trimming and J lost 1 base; unmatched junction nucleotides: 3. Germline CDR1 reads GTSNPN; CDR2 reads SVGIG (reference sequence). The CDR3 loop spans 13 amino acids.

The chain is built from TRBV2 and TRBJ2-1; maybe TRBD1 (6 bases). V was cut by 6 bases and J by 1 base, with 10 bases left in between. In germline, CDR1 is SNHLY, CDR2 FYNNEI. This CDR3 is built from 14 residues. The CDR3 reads CASSDRGSYNEQFF. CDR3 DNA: TGTGCCAGCAGCGATAGGGGGTCCTACAATGAGCAGTTCTTC.

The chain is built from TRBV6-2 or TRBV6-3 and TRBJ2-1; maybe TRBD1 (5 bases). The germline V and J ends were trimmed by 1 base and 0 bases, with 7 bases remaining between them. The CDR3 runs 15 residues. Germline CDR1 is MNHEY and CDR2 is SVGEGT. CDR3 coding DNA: TGTGCCAGCAGTTACTGGGGCAGCTCCTACAATGAGCAGTTCTTC. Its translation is CASSYWGSSYNEQFF.

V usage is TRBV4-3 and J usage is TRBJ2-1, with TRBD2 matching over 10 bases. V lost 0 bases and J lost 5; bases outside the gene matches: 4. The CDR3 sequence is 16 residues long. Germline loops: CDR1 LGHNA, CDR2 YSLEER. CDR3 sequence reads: CASSQESGRAHNEQFF. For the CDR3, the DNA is TGCGCCAGCAGCCAAGAGAGCGGGAGGGCCCACAATGAGCAGTTCTTC.